This TCR beta chain was found in a study of metastatic and nonmetastatic thyroid tumors. Study at large: Repertoires from malignant and benign thyroid patients were compared across blood and tumor or nodule tissue.

Study-wide results and caveats: Malignant thyroid tumors reportedly had TCR beta diversity that was significantly higher than in benign nodules, in blood and tumor.

Nobody among the patients had been given any treatment before thyroid surgery. This clone was picked up many times. The antigen is not known. The identical CDR3 is also encoded by other nucleotide sequences in the sample. Original processing notes: Between-group CDR3 differences, defined by clinicopathological status, yielded a distant-metastasis classifier for papillary thyroid cancer. With MiXCR, TCRdb called clones anew from the PCR reads. The V and J calls here are based on TCRdb, not the publication. The table shows around 45,000 clones, with about 15% occurring only once. With 1 base removed from V and 0 bases from J, the gap between germline ends came to 10 bases. The CDR3 consists of 16 residues. Germline CDR1 reads KGHDR; CDR2 reads SFDVKD.

The chain recombines TRBV24-1 with TRBJ2-3; D is perhaps TRBD2 (5 bases). The receptor comes from a female donor with papillary thyroid cancer or a benign thyroid nodule (not recorded which). Some clones in this sample may be carry-over from other donors' samples. Source material: blood. CDR3 DNA sequence: TGTGCCACCAGTGATTTACGGGGTCGGAGCACAGATACGCAGTATTTT. Encoded protein: CATSDLRGRSTDTQYF.